What follows are 32 T cell receptor beta chains derived from one specimen sequenced in a study of T cell responses to AZD1222 COVID-19 vaccine. Only in-frame clones appear in the TCRdb table, and some are missing; sequencing was by immunoSEQ multiplex PCR. The table records some 150,000 clones, more than 75% of them present only once. The sample in question was peripheral blood, obtained on day 0 of MenACWY control vaccination. These receptor sequences come from an adult in good health.

There are many counts of this clone. V is TRBV6-5 and J is TRBJ1-1; D might be TRBD1 (5 bases). V lost 4 bases to trimming and J lost 3 bases, with 9 bases between them. The CDR3 has 13 residues. Germline V gene lookup returns CDR1 MNHEY and CDR2 SVGAGI. CDR3 amino acids: CASSWGTDTEAFF. CDR3 coding DNA: TGTGCCAGCAGTTGGGGGACGGACACTGAAGCTTTCTTT.

The gene calls are TRBV19 and TRBJ2-7; D is possibly TRBD1 (6 bases). The V gene lost 2 bases and the J gene lost 3 bases, with 11 bases spanning the gap. This CDR3 is built from 14 residues. Germline values: CDR1 LNHDA, CDR2 SQIVND (reference sequence). The CDR3 protein is CASSISGTNYEQYF. The CDR3 nucleotides are TGTGCCAGTAGTATATCCGGGACAAACTACGAGCAGTACTTC.

The CDR3 nucleotides read TGTGCCAGCAGTTACCCCCAGGGAACTGGAAACACCATATATTTT. It translates to CASSYPQGTGNTIYF. V is TRBV6-6 and J is TRBJ1-3, with D perhaps matching TRBD1 (5 bases). The germline CDR1 and CDR2 sequences are MNHNY and SVGAGI (reference sequence). The V end was cut by 2 bases, the J end by 2 bases, with 10 bases between. This CDR3 is built from 15 residues.

The V call is TRBV24-1, the J call TRBJ2-3; D tentatively fits TRBD1 or TRBD2 (5 bases each). The ends were cut back, 4 bases at V and 4 bases at J, with 11 bases in the middle. CDR1 is KGHDR and CDR2 is SFDVKD in the germline V gene. The CDR3 sequence is 14 residues long. The CDR3 loop is CATSEQGRADTQYF. CDR3 DNA sequence: TGTGCCACCAGTGAGCAGGGACGGGCAGATACGCAGTATTTT.

The CDR3 bases are TGTGCCAGCAGCCTCCGGGACGGCACTAATTCACCCCTCCACTTT. As protein: CASSLRDGTNSPLHF. The chain carries TRBV7-6 and TRBJ1-6; tentatively, D is TRBD1 (5 bases). CDR3 length: 15 amino acids. V lost 5 bases, J lost 6 bases, and 14 bases lay in between. Germline CDR1 is SGHVS and CDR2 is FNYEAQ. The complete variable domain, with remaining parts taken from reference TRBV7-6 and TRBJ1-6, reads GAGVSQSPRYKVTKRGQDVALRCDPISGHVSLYWYRQALGQGPEFLTYFNYEAQQDKSGLPNDRFSAERPEGSISTLTIQRTEQRDSAMYRCASSLRDGTNSPLHFGNGTRLTVT.

This clone was recorded only once. This chain connects TRBV19 to TRBJ1-5, with 7 bases lining up with TRBD1. Per germline, CDR1 LNHDA and CDR2 SQIVND (reference sequence). There are 15 residues in the CDR3. The junction had 8 bases not matched to a gene; V was cut back by 5 bases and J by 4 bases. CDR3 sequence reads: CASSWGTEQNQPQHF. CDR3 DNA sequence: TGTGCCAGTAGTTGGGGGACAGAGCAAAATCAGCCCCAGCATTTT.

The chain couples TRBV27 to TRBJ2-1; D not certain. Germline V gene lookup returns CDR1 MNHEY and CDR2 SMNVEV (reference sequence). The CDR3 covers 15 residues. The germline V and J ends were trimmed by 8 bases and 0 bases, with 14 bases remaining between them. CDR3 bases: TGTGCCAGCTGGTCACTACCGAGCTCCTACAATGAGCAGTTCTTC. Its protein is CASWSLPSSYNEQFF.

The chain has TRBV19 and TRBJ1-1; D is unresolved. CDR1 is LNHDA, CDR2 SQIVND, per germline (reference sequence). This CDR3 has 14 residues. V lost 5 bases and J 1 base, leaving 11 bases between the germline ends. DNA of the CDR3: TGTGCCAGTAGTGCTCGTGAGAGGAACACTGAAGCTTTCTTT. This translates into CASSARERNTEAFF.

This clone was found once. This chain connects TRBV2 to TRBJ2-7, with TRBD1 identical over 10 bases. Per the germline V gene, CDR1 is SNHLY and CDR2 is FYNNEI. The CDR3 totals 15 residues. The J segment lost 6 bases and the V segment lost 4 bases, leaving 9 bases of the junction unmatched. In nucleotides, the CDR3 is TGTGCCAGCAGTGTTATTCTGGGGACAGGGGCCGAGCAGTACGTC. Translating gives CASSVILGTGAEQYV.

The chain couples TRBV7-9 to TRBJ1-3; 7 positions agree with TRBD1. The CDR3 consists of 14 residues. Trimming removed 6 bases from V and 0 bases from J; junction bases left unmatched: 2. Germline V gives CDR1 SEHNR, CDR2 FQNEAQ (reference sequence). The chain's CDR3 is CASSWDSSGNTIYF. The CDR3 DNA reads as TGTGCCAGCAGTTGGGACAGCTCTGGAAACACCATATATTTT.

The chain joins TRBV6-5 to TRBJ2-3; D is tentatively TRBD1 or TRBD2 (5 bases each). V lost 6 bases to trimming and J lost 2 bases, with 9 bases between them. The germline V gene encodes CDR1 MNHEY and CDR2 SVGAGI. The CDR3 runs 13 residues. Here the CDR3 reads CASSRDLTDTQYF. The CDR3 DNA reads as TGTGCCAGCAGCAGGGACCTCACAGATACGCAGTATTTT.

The chain recombines TRBV27 with TRBJ1-1; tentative D call: TRBD1 (5 bases). CDR1 is MNHEY and CDR2 is SMNVEV in the germline V gene (reference sequence). The V end was cut by 2 bases, the J end by 10 bases, with 8 bases between. The CDR3 covers 11 residues. The CDR3 protein is CASSLLGRAFF. The DNA of the CDR3 is TGTGCCAGCAGTTTACTGGGACGAGCTTTCTTT.

The V call is TRBV9, the J call TRBJ2-5; D might be TRBD1 (5 bases). CDR1 SGDLS and CDR2 YYNGEE come from the germline V gene. V was trimmed by 7 bases and J by 5 bases, leaving 21 bases between them. There are 15 residues in the CDR3. For the CDR3, the DNA is TGTGCCAGCGCCGAACACCCAGCAGGGCCGGAGACCCAGTACTTC. Protein: CASAEHPAGPETQYF.

This clone showed up just a few times. The chain joins TRBV6-5 to TRBJ1-1, with D tentatively TRBD1 (5 bases). Trimming took 6 bases from V and 6 from J, leaving 14 bases between them. CDR3 length: 13 residues. CDR1 is MNHEY, CDR2 SVGAGI, per germline. CDR3 amino acids: CASRDGAYAEAFF. CDR3 DNA: TGTGCCAGCAGGGACGGGGCGTACGCTGAAGCTTTCTTT.

The V call is TRBV28, the J call TRBJ1-2; 7 bases fit TRBD1. J was trimmed by 4 bases and V by 3 bases; bases with no gene match: 2. The CDR3 runs to 13 residues. Germline V lookup: CDR1 MDHEN, CDR2 SYDVKM. CDR3 protein: CASSFRGAYGYTF. The DNA of the CDR3 is TGTGCCAGCAGTTTCAGGGGGGCCTATGGCTACACCTTC.

The chain is built from TRBV27 and TRBJ2-2; 15 bases agree with TRBD2. Germline loops: CDR1 MNHEY, CDR2 SMNVEV (reference sequence). The CDR3 consists of 20 residues. V dropped 5 bases and J dropped 2; count of bases not matched to a gene: 12. The CDR3 here is CASSKTPGLAGGSNTGELFF. Here the CDR3 DNA reads TGTGCCAGCAGTAAAACCCCGGGACTAGCGGGGGGATCTAACACCGGGGAGCTGTTTTTT.

V gene TRBV5-6 combines with J gene TRBJ1-1, with D perhaps matching TRBD1 (5 bases). The CDR3 is 15 amino acids. CDR1 is SGHDT, CDR2 YYEEEE, per germline. V lost 0 bases to trimming and J lost 3 bases, with 12 bases between them. For the CDR3, the DNA is TGTGCCAGCAGCTTGGCTCGACAGTCCGACACTGAAGCTTTCTTT. Amino acid sequence: CASSLARQSDTEAFF.

The chain employs TRBV3-1 (or the pseudogene TRBV3-2) and TRBJ2-1; a weak D match, TRBD2 (5 bases). This CDR3 is 15 amino acids long. The V end was cut by 3 bases, the J end by 0 bases, with 9 bases between. Germline CDR1 LGHDT, CDR2 YNNKEL (reference sequence). The CDR3 protein is CASSQPRGSYNEQFF. For the CDR3, the DNA is TGTGCCAGCAGCCAGCCTCGGGGCTCCTACAATGAGCAGTTCTTC.

The gene calls are TRBV28 and TRBJ1-2; no definite D call. V lost 3 bases and J lost 4, with 9 bases in between. Germline assignment: CDR1 MDHEN and CDR2 SYDVKM. The CDR3 is 13 amino acids. The CDR3 DNA reads as TGTGCCAGCAGTTTGTCCGGAACCTATGGCTACACCTTC. Translated, it gives CASSLSGTYGYTF.

V and J are TRBV5-1 and TRBJ1-4; D is undetermined. The V gene lost 4 bases and the J gene lost 4 bases, with 17 bases spanning the gap. The CDR3 runs 16 residues. In germline, CDR1 is SGHRS, CDR2 YFSETQ. The CDR3 here is CASSPPGSEGNEKLFF. As DNA, the CDR3 is TGCGCCAGCAGCCCTCCGGGTAGTGAGGGTAATGAAAAACTGTTTTTT. Together with reference TRBV5-1 and TRBJ1-4, the CDR3 gives the full variable domain: KAGVTQTPRYLIKTRGQQVTLSCSPISGHRSVSWYQQTPGQGLQFLFEYFSETQRNKGNFPGRFSGRQFSNSRSEMNVSTLELGDSALYLCASSPPGSEGNEKLFFGSGTQLSVL.

The gene calls are TRBV28 and TRBJ1-6; 10 nucleotides align to TRBD1. The CDR3 is 16 amino acids. From germline, CDR1 is MDHEN and CDR2 SYDVKM. V lost 9 bases and J lost 3; bases outside the gene matches: 8. This CDR3 is CASGRDRGFYNSPLHF. Here the CDR3 DNA reads TGTGCCAGTGGCCGGGACAGGGGTTTCTATAATTCACCCCTCCACTTT.

V gene TRBV29-1 combines with J gene TRBJ1-1; TRBD1 might be the D (5 bases). CDR3 size: 13 residues. Deletions cut 4 bases from V and 5 bases from J, with 14 bases between. Looked up from germline, CDR1 is SQVTM and CDR2 is ANQGSEA. This CDR3 reads CSVGGVVGTEAFF. The CDR3 DNA is TGCAGCGTTGGGGGGGTGGTAGGGACTGAAGCTTTCTTT.

The genes are TRBV18 and TRBJ1-5, with 7 bases fitting TRBD1. The CDR3 runs 15 residues. Trimming removed 4 bases from V and 1 base from J; junction bases left unmatched: 4. The germline CDR1 and CDR2 sequences are KGHSH and LQKENI. CDR3 DNA: TGTGCCAGCTCACTCATGGGACAGAGCAATCAGCCCCAGCATTTT. Its translation: CASSLMGQSNQPQHF.

This clone was detected once. The rearrangement links TRBV7-9 to TRBJ1-1, with 8 bases identical to TRBD1. CDR1 SEHNR and CDR2 FQNEAQ come from the germline V gene (reference sequence). Losses at the gene ends were 1 base for V and 1 base for J; bases not matched to a gene: 2. The CDR3 runs 15 residues. DNA for the CDR3: TGTGCCAGCAGCTTAGGGGGACAGGCGAACACTGAAGCTTTCTTT. Its protein is CASSLGGQANTEAFF.

This clone was observed a handful of times. In DNA form, the CDR3 reads TGTGCCAGCGGTGGTGAGCGGAACACTGAAGCTTTCTTT. This translates into CASGGERNTEAFF. V is TRBV3-1 (or the pseudogene TRBV3-2) and J is TRBJ1-1; D unclear. The CDR3 loop spans 13 amino acids. Trimming cost V 8 bases and J 1 base, with 11 bases left between them. CDR1 is LGHDT and CDR2 is YNNKEL in the germline V gene (reference sequence).

The chain recombines TRBV24-1 with TRBJ2-2, with D perhaps matching TRBD1 or TRBD2 (5 bases each). Trimming removed 4 bases from V and 0 bases from J, with 11 bases in between. Per the germline V gene, CDR1 is KGHDR and CDR2 is SFDVKD. The CDR3 spans 16 residues. DNA of the CDR3: TGTGCCACCAGTGAATCGGGACGGACGAACACCGGGGAGCTGTTTTTT. It specifies CATSESGRTNTGELFF.

V gene TRBV6-6 combines with J gene TRBJ2-7; possibly TRBD1 for D (7 bases). The CDR3 contains 16 residues. The germline V and J ends were trimmed by 7 bases and 3 bases, with 22 bases remaining between them. The germline V gene has CDR1 MNHNY and CDR2 SVGAGI (reference sequence). The CDR3 region is CASTSRGNRDSYEQYF. The CDR3 DNA reads TGTGCCAGCACCTCCCGCGGGAACCGGGACAGCTACGAGCAGTACTTC.

J is TRBJ1-2 and V is TRBV28; D might be TRBD1 (5 bases). Germline lookup yields CDR1 MDHEN and CDR2 SYDVKM. The ends were cut back, 2 bases at V and 8 bases at J, with 12 bases in the middle. CDR3 length: 13 amino acids. The CDR3 here is CASSLGDRRGYTF. The CDR3, as DNA: TGTGCCAGCAGTTTAGGGGACCGTCGGGGCTACACCTTC.

The genes are TRBV9 and TRBJ1-3; TRBD1 matches at 8 bases. The CDR3 length is 16 residues. CDR1 and CDR2 from the germline V gene are SGDLS and YYNGEE. Trimming at V came to 3 bases and at J to 0 bases, leaving 5 bases not matched to a gene. CDR3 in DNA: TGTGCCAGCAGCGAGGGACAGGTTCTCTCTGGAAACACCATATATTTT. Amino acid sequence: CASSEGQVLSGNTIYF.

The V gene is TRBV20-1, the J gene TRBJ2-2; 7 nucleotides align to TRBD2. With 3 bases clipped from V and 6 bases from J, the junction kept 16 bases outside the gene matches. The CDR3 spans 17 residues. CDR1 is DFQATT, CDR2 SNEGSKA, per germline (reference sequence). In nucleotides, the CDR3 is TGCAGTGCTAGTGAGGGTAGCGGACTAGGGGCCTCCGGGGAGCTGTTTTTT. This codes for CSASEGSGLGASGELFF.

The V call is TRBV5-5, the J call TRBJ1-5, with D perhaps matching TRBD1 (6 bases). V dropped 0 bases and J dropped 3 bases, with 13 bases sitting between them. The CDR3 is made up of 16 amino acids. Germline V gene sequence: CDR1 SGHKS, CDR2 YYEKEE (reference sequence). The CDR3 region has the DNA TGTGCCAGCAGCTTGGGTTTAGGGGGTTACAATCAGCCCCAGCATTTT. This translates into CASSLGLGGYNQPQHF.

The chain employs TRBV7-9 and TRBJ1-3; the match to TRBD1 covers 7 bases. Germline V CDR1 and CDR2: SEHNR, FQNEAQ (reference sequence). The CDR3 is made up of 15 amino acids. V trimming: 5 bases; J trimming: 2 bases; junction bases outside the gene matches: 6. This CDR3 is CASSLMTGTGNTIYF. The CDR3, as DNA: TGTGCCAGCAGCCTGATGACAGGGACTGGAAACACCATATATTTT.